Listed here is a single T cell receptor (beta chain). Its antigen remains undetermined. Base qualities are missing; no much larger clone stands one base away. The immunoSEQ Assay, a bias-controlled multiplex PCR, was used to amplify TCRbeta CDR3 regions from genomic DNA. Per the original workflow: Within the assay, amplification of reference gene primers was used to estimate how many nucleated cells each sample contained. Sequence reads were collapsed and filtered to measure the absolute abundance of every unique TCRbeta CDR3 rearrangement. For each sample, productive Simpson clonality was calculated as the square root of Simpson's diversity index across productive rearrangements. TCRdb mirrors the immuneACCESS table, restricted to in-frame sequences. Some clones are absent from its copies; in checked studies, under half trace to an unresolved V gene, and the reason for the others is unknown. V, J and clone size derive from that table, while D and trimming were established from the DNA sequence. In this sample the table shows about 10,000 clones, around 89% of which occur a single time. The ten largest clones take up roughly a tenth of the sample.

The CDR3 goes from the cysteine to the phenylalanine over 17 residues. Left in the record is the CDR3 DNA by itself, 51 bases read in frame from the first base. The germline V gene gives CDR1 as SGHDN and CDR2 as FVKESK. At the junction V is shortened by 0 bases and J by 5 bases, with 16 bases in between. The sample belongs to a study of blood T cell repertoires in COVID-19 (dated by TCRdb to about 2020). Looking at the study overall: The collaborator samples originated in the United States, Italy and Spain and spanned the acute and convalescent phases of COVID-19. The prospective study material was composed of cDNA or gDNA derived from T cells, B-cell-depleted T cells, or PBMCs. The repertoires were released in a freely available public database intended as a resource for research on the immune response to SARS-CoV-2. Samples came from the ongoing ImmuneRACE study (first 160 participants) plus 1,254 subjects from 6 global collaborators. HLA class I and class II types, where available, came from metadata supplied by the sample provider rather than from assay-based typing. The dataset comprised deeply sampled blood TCRbeta repertoires from subjects exposed to, actively infected with, or recovered from COVID-19. A de-identified subject ID, COVID-19 status, age in years and sex were almost always included in the sample metadata. Beyond this particular receptor, the publication reports: The quantity of clinical and demographic metadata differed by source and by participant and was supplied without curation.

Whole blood was collected in K2EDTA tubes by collaborating institutions according to the institutions' own protocols. For TCRbeta analysis, collaborators shipped samples in one of three forms: frozen whole blood, isolated PBMCs, or DNA extracted from either of those sample types. The source is a human donor in a cohort sampled during active COVID-19. This chain joins TRBV14 to TRBJ1-4; possibly the D gene is TRBD1, per 6 matching bases. Sequenced sample: peripheral blood. The CDR3 protein sequence reads: CASSQDPPGTKNEKLFF. The sequenced DNA: TGTGCCAGCAGCCAAGACCCCCCCGGGACAAAGAATGAAAAACTGTTTTTT.